One and the same sample provided the 27 T cell receptor beta chains below, sequenced in a study of T-cell memory formation after mild COVID-19. In TCRdb, the 5' RACE reads were re-called with MiXCR into one record per CDR3 protein. The repertoire holds 90,000 to 130,000 distinct CDR3 sequences, with roughly a sixth as singletons. Input material: PBMCs or a T cell subset sorted from them (not recorded which). The receptors originated from a man between 18 and 29 years old who had mild COVID-19 (a few samples of this study predate the infection). Cell type and time point are not known.

The CDR3 sequence: CASKVDAHNEKLFF. The CDR3 bases are TGTGCCAGCAAAGTGGATGCCCATAATGAAAAACTGTTTTTT. The chain links TRBV12-3 or TRBV12-4 to TRBJ1-4, with no clear D. The CDR3 is 14 residues long. Trimming cost V 7 bases and J 4 bases, with 13 bases left between them.

This clonotype has more than one count but fewer than ten. V is TRBV5-1 and J is TRBJ2-3, with 13 bases matching TRBD2. The germline V gene encodes CDR1 SGHRS and CDR2 YFSETQ. The CDR3 runs to 15 residues. The V gene end was trimmed by 1 base and the J gene end by 4 bases; junction bases not matched to a gene: 0. For the CDR3, the DNA is TGCGCCAGCAGCTTGACTAGCGGGGGGGCAGATACGCAGTATTTT. It is translated as CASSLTSGGADTQYF.

This clonotype has just a few counts. The rearrangement joins TRBV15 to TRBJ2-5, with 8 bases matching TRBD1. Germline lookup yields CDR1 LNHNV and CDR2 YYDKDF (reference sequence). This CDR3 contains 15 residues. The junction had 10 bases not matched to a gene; V was cut back by 5 bases and J by 5 bases. The CDR3 protein is CATSGKARGPETQYF. For the CDR3, the DNA is TGTGCCACCAGCGGTAAAGCCAGGGGGCCGGAGACCCAGTACTTC.

The chain recombines TRBV9 with TRBJ1-1; TRBD1 agrees at 10 bases. This CDR3 comprises 14 residues. J gave up 5 bases and V 5 bases, and 6 bases lay outside the gene matches. In germline, CDR1 is SGDLS, CDR2 YYNGEE. The CDR3 reads CASSGQGVRTEAFF. In nucleotides, the CDR3 is TGTGCCAGCAGTGGACAGGGGGTTAGGACTGAAGCTTTCTTT.

The genes are TRBV5-6 and TRBJ1-3; 9 bases map to TRBD1. V lost 0 bases and J lost 2; bases outside the gene matches: 0. The CDR3 covers 15 residues. Germline CDR1 SGHDT, CDR2 YYEEEE. CDR3 region: CASSLGQGAGNTIYF. CDR3 DNA: TGTGCCAGCAGCTTGGGACAGGGGGCTGGAAACACCATATATTTT.

This clonotype was detected only a few times. The rearrangement links TRBV30 to TRBJ2-3, with D possibly TRBD2 on 7 matching bases. This CDR3 spans 17 amino acids. The germline V gene has CDR1 GTSNPN and CDR2 SVGIG (reference sequence). Trimming shortened V by 3 bases and J by 2 bases, and 21 bases separated the two germline ends. CDR3 loop: CAWSGRGQPQFTDTQYF. CDR3 in DNA: TGTGCCTGGAGCGGGCGGGGGCAACCCCAGTTCACAGATACGCAGTATTTT.

This clonotype was seen more than once but under ten times. The junction shows a germline mismatch at one end, possibly a read error. This chain joins TRBV11-2 and TRBJ2-6; D is unresolved. Germline-derived CDR1 and CDR2 are SGHAT and FQNNGV. This CDR3 contains 13 residues. The DNA for the CDR3 is TGTGCCAGCCGCTTCTCTGGGGCCAACGTCCTGACTTTC. Protein product: CASRFSGANVLTF.

The chain recombines TRBV18 with TRBJ2-2; TRBD1 agrees at 7 bases. The junction had 7 bases not matched to a gene; V was cut back by 2 bases and J by 7 bases. CDR3 length: 15 amino acids. The germline gives CDR1 KGHSH, CDR2 LQKENI. CDR3 sequence: CASSPSEGAHGELFF. DNA for the CDR3: TGTGCCAGCTCACCAAGCGAGGGGGCCCACGGGGAGCTGTTTTTT.

This clonotype was seen at least ten times. The genes are TRBV4-2 and TRBJ2-1; 10 bases are shared with TRBD2. CDR1 and CDR2 from the germline V gene are LGHNA and YNFKEQ. V trimming: 1 base; J trimming: 3 bases; junction bases outside the gene matches: 3. CDR3 length: 16 residues. The CDR3 sequence: CASSQGGLAIYNEQFF. In DNA form, the CDR3 reads TGTGCCAGCAGCCAAGGGGGACTAGCGATCTACAATGAGCAGTTCTTC.

The chain combines TRBV5-1 with TRBJ1-1; D is ambiguous. In germline, CDR1 is SGHRS, CDR2 YFSETQ. With 4 bases removed from V and 3 bases from J, the gap between germline ends came to 13 bases. The CDR3 runs to 14 residues. As DNA, the CDR3 is TGCGCCAGCAGCCTAGACTTACGGGACACTGAAGCTTTCTTT. Protein: CASSLDLRDTEAFF.

J is TRBJ2-7 and V is TRBV4-3, with TRBD1 matching 8 bases. Germline lookup yields CDR1 LGHNA and CDR2 YSLEER. The junction had 8 bases not matched to a gene; V was cut back by 0 bases and J by 7 bases. The CDR3 is 15 residues long. Written as DNA, the CDR3 is TGCGCCAGCAGCCAAGATTCCCACAGGGGGGAAGAGCAGTACTTC. It encodes CASSQDSHRGEEQYF.

Here the CDR3 DNA reads TGTGCCACCAGTGGGTCTGGCGGGGGGAACACTGAAGCTTTCTTT. It specifies CATSGSGGGNTEAFF. This chain links TRBV24-1 with TRBJ1-1, with D perhaps matching TRBD1 (5 bases). Germline V gene data show CDR1 as KGHDR and CDR2 as SFDVKD. Trimming shortened V by 5 bases and J by 1 base, and 13 bases separated the two germline ends. The CDR3 covers 15 residues.

The chain links TRBV4-1 to TRBJ1-2; 8 bases agree with TRBD1. CDR3 length: 15 amino acids. Trimming at V came to 6 bases and at J to 1 base, leaving 7 bases not matched to a gene. Germline CDR1 MGHRA, CDR2 YSYEKL. In DNA form, the CDR3 reads TGCGCCAGCAGTAGGGCGACAGGGGATAACTATGGCTACACCTTC. It codes for CASSRATGDNYGYTF.

The rearrangement joins TRBV7-9 to TRBJ1-1, with D tentatively TRBD1 (5 bases). The CDR3 has 13 residues. Deletions cut 2 bases from V and 4 bases from J, with 8 bases between. From germline, CDR1 is SEHNR and CDR2 FQNEAQ (reference sequence). The CDR3 reads CASSLIGGTEAFF. Here the CDR3 DNA reads TGTGCCAGCAGCTTAATCGGGGGCACTGAAGCTTTCTTT.

This clonotype was seen a few times. This chain connects TRBV7-2 to TRBJ2-7; 7 nucleotides align to TRBD1. Germline CDR1 and CDR2: SGHTA and FQGNSA. The CDR3 has 14 amino acids. Unmatched junction bases numbered 5, after V lost 5 bases and J lost 1 base. CDR3 bases: TGTGCCAGCAGCCGGGACAGCCAATCCTACGAGCAGTACGTC. Protein: CASSRDSQSYEQYV.

The genes are TRBV4-1 and TRBJ2-2; the D gene is possibly TRBD1 (5 bases). The V end lost 6 bases, the J end lost 0 bases, and 11 bases lay between the germline ends. CDR1 is MGHRA and CDR2 is YSYEKL in the germline V gene. The CDR3 is made up of 15 amino acids. For the CDR3, the DNA is TGCGCCAGCAGGCGAACAGGAACGAACACCGGGGAGCTGTTTTTT. It translates to CASRRTGTNTGELFF.

Only a few counts were recorded for this clonotype. The chain carries TRBV18 and TRBJ2-5; 7 bases line up with TRBD1. Trimming at V came to 1 base and at J to 5 bases, leaving 7 bases not matched to a gene. Germline lookup yields CDR1 KGHSH and CDR2 LQKENI. The CDR3 covers 15 residues. The CDR3, as DNA: TGTGCCAGCTCACCACGAACCGACAGGGAGGAGACCCAGTACTTC. Protein sequence: CASSPRTDREETQYF.

The CDR3 DNA follows: TGTGCCAGCAACCCGGGGGGTATGGAGACCCAGTACTTC. It is translated as CASNPGGMETQYF. The chain joins TRBV12-3 or TRBV12-4 to TRBJ2-5; TRBD2 matches at 7 bases. The CDR3 runs 13 residues. J lost 5 bases, V lost 7 bases, and 7 bases had no gene match.

The V call is TRBV6-2 or TRBV6-3, the J call TRBJ2-7; D may be TRBD1 (5 bases). CDR1 is MNHEY, CDR2 SVGEGT, per germline. The V end lost 0 bases, the J end lost 7 bases, and 16 bases lay between the germline ends. The CDR3 runs 15 residues. The CDR3 is CASSYSKETGREQYV. In DNA form, the CDR3 reads TGTGCCAGCAGTTACTCGAAAGAAACAGGTCGGGAGCAGTACGTC.

This chain links TRBV12-3 or TRBV12-4 with TRBJ1-1; 9 positions match TRBD1. Losses at the gene ends were 7 bases for V and 1 base for J; bases not matched to a gene: 10. The CDR3 has 16 residues. CDR3: CASILGQGRGNTEAFF. CDR3 coding DNA: TGTGCCAGCATTCTCGGACAGGGGAGGGGGAACACTGAAGCTTTCTTT.

This chain connects TRBV9 to TRBJ2-6, with no clear D. In germline, CDR1 is SGDLS, CDR2 YYNGEE. V gave up 5 bases and J gave up 0 bases, with 9 bases separating them. CDR3 length: 15 residues. CDR3 DNA sequence: TGTGCCAGCAGTGAAAGGAGCTCTGGGGCCAACGTCCTGACTTTC. Protein: CASSERSSGANVLTF. The whole variable domain, remainder taken from reference TRBV9 and TRBJ2-6, is DSGVTQTPKHLITATGQRVTLRCSPRSGDLSVYWYQQSLDQGLQFLIQYYNGEERAKGNILERFSAQQFPDLHSELNLSSLELGDSALYFCASSERSSGANVLTFGAGSRLTVL.

The rearrangement links TRBV4-1 to TRBJ2-3; D not resolved. The V gene's germline CDR1 is MGHRA and CDR2 YSYEKL. The germline V and J ends were trimmed by 0 bases and 2 bases, with 12 bases remaining between them. CDR3 size: 16 residues. DNA for the CDR3: TGCGCCAGCAGCCAAGAATTAGCACCTAACACAGATACGCAGTATTTT. Protein: CASSQELAPNTDTQYF.

This clonotype appeared a few times. The rearrangement joins TRBV5-1 to TRBJ1-1; TRBD1 agrees at 11 bases. V was pared by 4 bases and J by 4 bases, with 6 bases of the junction left unmatched. CDR1 and CDR2 from the germline V gene are SGHRS and YFSETQ. This CDR3 region has 15 residues. The CDR3 here is CASSIGQGASTEAFF. The CDR3 DNA is TGCGCCAGCAGCATTGGACAGGGGGCGTCCACTGAAGCTTTCTTT.

The chain combines TRBV4-3 with TRBJ2-1; D tentatively fits TRBD1 or TRBD2 (5 bases each). This CDR3 contains 13 residues. Germline CDR1 LGHNA, CDR2 YSLEER. V was pared by 8 bases and J by 5 bases, with 13 bases between. The CDR3 loop is CASSSWGNNEQFF. In nucleotides, the CDR3 is TGCGCCAGCTCATCTTGGGGGAACAATGAGCAGTTCTTC.

This clonotype came up a few times. The rearrangement joins TRBV14 to TRBJ1-2, with D uncertain. The V end lost 4 bases, the J end lost 0 bases, and 6 bases lay between the germline ends. Germline V gene lookup returns CDR1 SGHDN and CDR2 FVKESK. The CDR3 runs to 13 residues. CDR3 loop: CASSRESNYGYTF. The DNA of the CDR3 is TGTGCCAGCAGCCGGGAGTCTAACTATGGCTACACCTTC.

This clonotype was detected a few times. The rearrangement uses TRBV20-1 and TRBJ2-3, with 8 bases lining up with TRBD1. The V gene end was trimmed by 5 bases and the J gene end by 0 bases; junction bases not matched to a gene: 4. This CDR3 region has 14 residues. CDR1 DFQATT and CDR2 SNEGSKA come from the germline V gene (reference sequence). Here the CDR3 reads CSAPRQGSTDTQYF. The CDR3 nucleotides read TGCAGTGCTCCGCGACAGGGGAGCACAGATACGCAGTATTTT.

A few counts support this clonotype. The J gene is TRBJ2-4, the V gene TRBV20-1; 14 nucleotides match TRBD2. Germline CDR1 is DFQATT and CDR2 is SNEGSKA (reference sequence). The CDR3 covers 17 residues. V dropped 0 bases and J dropped 7; count of bases not matched to a gene: 8. The CDR3 loop is CSARERTSGGPLNIQYF. In DNA form, the CDR3 reads TGCAGTGCTAGAGAGCGGACTAGCGGGGGGCCCCTCAACATTCAGTACTTC.